These 22 T cell receptor beta chains were sequenced from one sample in a study of blood T cells in healthy people across ages. A J-beta primer mix and a sample-barcoded 5' primer were used in a second PCR of about 7 to 12 cycles. TCRdb independently ran MiXCR on the 5' RACE reads; one entry per CDR3 protein. The data show about 680,000 distinct CDR3 sequences, around 48% seen once. The material sequenced was blood. The receptors were gathered from an older woman in good health.

This clonotype was seen a handful of times. The V call is TRBV9, the J call TRBJ2-5; no firm D call. V was trimmed by 1 base and J by 11 bases, leaving 15 bases between them. The germline V gene has CDR1 SGDLS and CDR2 YYNGEE. CDR3 length equals 13 residues. CDR3 protein: CASSVSPTFEQYF. Here the CDR3 DNA reads TGTGCCAGCAGCGTAAGCCCCACTTTTGAGCAGTACTTC.

This clonotype was observed a single time. The chain couples TRBV6-5 to TRBJ1-3; D not certain. Germline V CDR1 and CDR2: MNHEY, SVGAGI. This CDR3 spans 14 amino acids. V lost 8 bases, J lost 1 base, and 12 bases lay in between. CDR3 nucleotides: TGTGCCAGCTCACCACCGCAATCTGGAAACACCATATATTTT. Amino acid sequence: CASSPPQSGNTIYF.

This clonotype was seen a few times. The chain joins TRBV20-1 to TRBJ1-5; 7 bases are shared with TRBD1. The CDR3 runs to 13 residues. V gave up 3 bases and J gave up 5 bases; unmatched junction bases: 4. The V gene's germline CDR1 is DFQATT and CDR2 SNEGSKA (reference sequence). This CDR3 is CSASGDSHQPQHF. CDR3 sequence (DNA): TGCAGTGCTAGCGGGGACAGCCATCAGCCCCAGCATTTT.

The chain is built from TRBV3-1 and TRBJ1-1; no clear D gene. The germline V gene encodes CDR1 LGHDT and CDR2 YNNKEL (reference sequence). Between the trimmed V and J ends, which lost 1 base and 7 bases, there was a span of 7 bases. The CDR3 is 12 residues long. CDR3 loop: CASSQGHIEAFF. CDR3 DNA: TGTGCCAGCAGCCAAGGGCACATTGAAGCTTTCTTT.

The rearrangement links TRBV4-3 to TRBJ2-3, with D possibly TRBD1 on 5 matching bases. Germline CDR1 is LGHNA and CDR2 is YSLEER. This CDR3 is 16 amino acids long. Trimming left V 3 bases short and J 4 bases short, with 17 bases between. CDR3: CASSQQQGASADTQYF. CDR3 DNA sequence: TGCGCCAGCAGCCAGCAACAAGGGGCGAGTGCAGATACGCAGTATTTT.

The J gene is TRBJ2-7, the V gene TRBV7-2, with TRBD1 identical over 10 bases. J was trimmed by 2 bases and V by 4 bases; bases with no gene match: 2. The CDR3 contains 14 residues. From germline, CDR1 is SGHTA and CDR2 FQGNSA. Written as DNA, the CDR3 is TGTGCCAGCAGCTGGGACAGGGGCCCCTACGAGCAGTACTTC. Its translation: CASSWDRGPYEQYF.

V usage is TRBV10-3 and J usage is TRBJ1-1, with D possibly matching TRBD1 (5 bases). Trimming took 6 bases from V and 0 from J, leaving 11 bases between them. The CDR3 consists of 14 residues. Germline V gene sequence: CDR1 ENHRY, CDR2 SYGVKD. DNA for the CDR3: TGTGCCATCAGGCTAGCGGGGGTGAACACTGAAGCTTTCTTT. Its protein product is CAIRLAGVNTEAFF.

The gene calls are TRBV7-3 and TRBJ2-1; TRBD2 is a possible D gene (5 bases). The V and J ends lost 2 bases and 2 bases respectively, with 13 bases between them. Germline V gene lookup returns CDR1 SGHTA and CDR2 FQGTGA. The CDR3 length is 16 residues. CDR3 protein: CASSLLGGQTYNEQFF. DNA of the CDR3: TGTGCCAGCAGCTTATTGGGCGGGCAGACCTACAATGAGCAGTTCTTC.

This sequence joins TRBV7-2 and TRBJ1-6; D is uncertain. This CDR3 has 13 amino acids. The V gene lost 5 bases and the J gene lost 10 bases, with 12 bases spanning the gap. CDR1 SGHTA and CDR2 FQGNSA come from the germline V gene. CDR3 residues: CASSPRDQSPLHF. The CDR3 DNA is TGTGCCAGCAGCCCTAGAGATCAGTCACCCCTCCACTTT.

The genes are TRBV5-1 and TRBJ2-5; possibly TRBD1 for D (5 bases). The CDR3 is made up of 15 amino acids. Germline V gene lookup returns CDR1 SGHRS and CDR2 YFSETQ. Trimming took off 0 bases at V and 11 bases at J, with 20 bases between the two ends. CDR3 amino acids: CASSLDMLDQGEQYF. The CDR3 bases are TGCGCCAGCAGCTTGGACATGCTTGATCAGGGTGAGCAGTACTTC. Drawing the rest from reference TRBV5-1 and TRBJ2-5, the complete variable domain is KAGVTQTPRYLIKTRGQQVTLSCSPISGHRSVSWYQQTPGQGLQFLFEYFSETQRNKGNFPGRFSGRQFSNSRSEMNVSTLELGDSALYLCASSLDMLDQGEQYFGPGTRLLVL.

The genes are TRBV6-2 or TRBV6-3 and TRBJ2-1; a weak D match, TRBD1 (6 bases). V was pared by 5 bases and J by 10 bases, with 18 bases between. CDR3 size: 14 residues. Per the germline V gene, CDR1 is MNHEY and CDR2 is SVGEGT. Written as DNA, the CDR3 is TGTGCCAGCAGTGCCCCTCTGACCGGGACAGAGCAGTTCTTC. This gives the protein CASSAPLTGTEQFF.

This clonotype was seen more than once but under ten times. This CDR3 reads CASSRTGDSGYTF. CDR3 DNA: TGTGCCAGCAGCCGGACAGGGGACTCTGGCTACACCTTC. The J gene is TRBJ1-2, the V gene TRBV7-3; TRBD1 agrees at 9 bases. V shed 5 bases, J shed 7 bases, and the junction held 5 bases outside the gene matches. The germline V gene encodes CDR1 SGHTA and CDR2 FQGTGA. This CDR3 is built from 13 residues.

This clonotype was detected only a few times. The rearrangement joins TRBV6-5 to TRBJ2-7; tentatively, D is TRBD2 (6 bases). CDR1 MNHEY and CDR2 SVGAGI come from the germline V gene. The CDR3 is 14 amino acids. Trimming cost V 11 bases and J 3 bases, with 20 bases left between them. CDR3 amino acids: CAAARGGAGYEQYF. For the CDR3, the DNA is TGTGCCGCCGCCCGGGGAGGAGCAGGCTACGAGCAGTACTTC.

V and J are TRBV7-2 and TRBJ1-2; 8 bases line up with TRBD1. J was trimmed by 5 bases and V by 5 bases; bases with no gene match: 7. Germline V gene data show CDR1 as SGHTA and CDR2 as FQGNSA. CDR3 length: 14 residues. CDR3 region: CASSTDRGMYGYTF. The CDR3, as DNA: TGTGCCAGCAGCACAGACAGGGGAATGTATGGCTACACCTTC.

V is TRBV6-2 or TRBV6-3 and J is TRBJ2-3; 12 positions agree with TRBD2. Unmatched junction bases numbered 14, after V lost 6 bases and J lost 4 bases. The CDR3 has 18 amino acids. CDR1 and CDR2 (germline): MNHEY, SVGEGT. The CDR3 nucleotides are TGTGCCAGCAGCCACCCACCGACTAGCGGGAGATTCGCAGATACGCAGTATTTT. Translation: CASSHPPTSGRFADTQYF.

This clonotype was observed a single time. The V and J genes are TRBV20-1 and TRBJ2-7, with 8 bases aligning to TRBD2. The CDR3 extends over 12 amino acids. V lost 6 bases, J lost 6 bases, and 7 bases stayed unmatched. Germline V gene lookup returns CDR1 DFQATT and CDR2 SNEGSKA (reference sequence). CDR3 in DNA: TGCAGTGCCAGCGGACTAGCAGTCGAGCAGTACTTC. Translating gives CSASGLAVEQYF.

The chain links TRBV27 to TRBJ2-7, with D possibly matching TRBD1 (6 bases). V lost 5 bases to trimming and J lost 0 bases, with 11 bases between them. The CDR3 is made up of 14 amino acids. Germline V gene data show CDR1 as MNHEY and CDR2 as SMNVEV (reference sequence). The CDR3 here is CASSGNRDSYEQYF. CDR3 in DNA: TGTGCCAGCAGTGGAAACAGGGACTCCTACGAGCAGTACTTC.

This clonotype appeared a few times. The gene calls are TRBV7-3 and TRBJ2-1; D unresolved. This CDR3 is built from 12 residues. Germline CDR1 reads SGHTA; CDR2 reads FQGTGA. V dropped 2 bases and J dropped 15 bases, with 14 bases sitting between them. CDR3 amino acids: CASSLVGRGLFF. The CDR3 DNA follows: TGTGCCAGCAGCTTAGTCGGTAGAGGTCTGTTCTTC. Combining the CDR3 with reference TRBV7-3 and TRBJ2-1 gives the whole variable domain GAGVSQTPSNKVTEKGKYVELRCDPISGHTALYWYRQSLGQGPEFLIYFQGTGAADDSGLPNDRFFAVRPEGSVSTLKIQRTERGDSAVYLCASSLVGRGLFFGPGTRLTVL.

J is TRBJ2-3 and V is TRBV6-1; no firm D call. This CDR3 region has 12 residues. CDR1 and CDR2 from the germline V gene are MNHNS and SASEGT. Trimming stripped 3 bases from V and 3 bases from J, with 4 bases between. CDR3 in amino acids: CASSDETDTQYF. The CDR3 coding sequence is TGTGCCAGCAGTGATGAGACAGATACGCAGTATTTT.

This clonotype appeared once. This chain connects TRBV18 to TRBJ2-1; D is ambiguous. Germline V lookup: CDR1 KGHSH, CDR2 LQKENI. There are 16 residues in the CDR3. V shed 4 bases and J shed 6 bases, with 19 bases lying between them. The CDR3 here is CASSLGSLGRGNEQFF. The CDR3 nucleotides read TGTGCCAGCTCACTCGGGTCCTTGGGCCGTGGCAATGAGCAGTTCTTC. Full variable domain (missing parts from reference TRBV18 and TRBJ2-1): NAGVMQNPRHLVRRRGQEARLRCSPMKGHSHVYWYRQLPEEGLKFMVYLQKENIIDESGMPKERFSAEFPKEGPSILRIQQVVRGDSAAYFCASSLGSLGRGNEQFFGPGTRLTVL.

The chain combines TRBV25-1 with TRBJ1-6; 10 nucleotides match TRBD1. CDR3 length equals 15 residues. Germline lookup yields CDR1 MGHDK and CDR2 SYGVNS. The J segment lost 14 bases and the V segment lost 3 bases, leaving 10 bases of the junction unmatched. The chain's CDR3 is CASSDGTGEIPTLHF. The CDR3 DNA reads as TGTGCCAGCAGTGACGGGACAGGGGAGATTCCGACCCTCCACTTT.

There are a few counts of this clonotype. The V gene is TRBV25-1, the J gene TRBJ1-2; 7 nucleotides match TRBD1. Germline assignment: CDR1 MGHDK and CDR2 SYGVNS. With 2 bases clipped from V and 1 base from J, the junction kept 4 bases outside the gene matches. The CDR3 has 15 residues. For the CDR3, the DNA is TGTGCCAGCAGTGAAACAGGGGCTTATAACTATGGCTACACCTTC. It translates to CASSETGAYNYGYTF.